This TCR beta chain derives from a study of human T cells and chemical hapten exposure. General observations from the study: Relative to controls, expanded TCRs formed significantly more large CDR3 similarity clusters. The count of PT1 expanded TCRs correlated positively with patch test score. No shift was seen in TCRs above 1 in 1000 frequency with DPC sensitization.

As for time point: patch test 1, 2 weeks after DPC sensitization. The treatment is: therapeutic diphenylcyclopropenone sensitization with weekly scalp DPC. The authors' total RNA extraction used unfractionated whole blood. Original methodology: A typical sample had roughly 91,000 TCRs, with about 23,224 to 690,600 overall. TCRdb fed the RACE reads into MiXCR, producing one record per CDR3 protein. TCRdb assigned the V and J calls; the authors' analysis was not used. The table records about 35,000 distinct CDR3 sequences, 5.5% to 7.5% of them present only once. Trimming shortened V by 0 bases and J by 4 bases, and 13 bases separated the two germline ends. The germline V gene has CDR1 LGHNA and CDR2 YNFKEQ. The CDR3 consists of 16 residues. At least ten counts were recorded for this clonotype. Its matching antigen is unknown.

V usage is TRBV4-2 and J usage is TRBJ2-1; a weak D match, TRBD2 (6 bases). The clonotype was recovered from a woman aged 30 to 39 with alopecia areata. Some clones in this sample may be carry-over from other donors' samples. Sequencing was performed on whole blood, taken in connection with sensitization to the hapten diphenylcyclopropenone (DPC). The DNA for the CDR3 is TGTGCCAGCAGCCAAGAATTGGGAGGAGGGTACAATGAGCAGTTCTTC. As protein: CASSQELGGGYNEQFF.